These 5 T cell receptor beta chains originate from one sample sequenced in a study of blood T cell repertoires in COVID-19. TCRdb keeps only in-frame clones here, not all; method: immunoSEQ multiplex PCR. The sample lists roughly 180,000 clones; approximately 80% were seen once. Sequencing was carried out using peripheral blood. The receptors were sampled from a woman in her 50s with active or convalescent COVID-19.

This chain links TRBV29-1 with TRBJ2-1; TRBD1 matches at 7 bases. This CDR3 region has 13 residues. The trim removed 5 bases at V and 12 bases at J, leaving 13 bases unmatched. Per germline, CDR1 SQVTM and CDR2 ANQGSEA. The CDR3 loop reads CSVFGALAGGQFF. The CDR3, as DNA: TGCAGCGTTTTTGGGGCCCTAGCAGGGGGGCAGTTCTTC.

The chain recombines TRBV27 with TRBJ2-5; 11 nucleotides line up with TRBD2. CDR1 is MNHEY, CDR2 SMNVEV, per germline (reference sequence). The trim removed 3 bases at V and 5 bases at J, leaving 5 bases unmatched. The CDR3 sequence is 15 residues long. The CDR3 region has the DNA TGTGCCAGCAGTTTTAGCGGGAGGGCAAGGGAGACCCAGTACTTC. Encoded protein: CASSFSGRARETQYF.

This chain joins TRBV12-5 and TRBJ2-1; maybe TRBD2 (6 bases). The CDR3 extends over 15 amino acids. Deletions cut 6 bases from V and 7 bases from J, with 19 bases between. Germline V gives CDR1 LGHNT, CDR2 FRNRAP. The CDR3 coding sequence is TGTGCTAGTGGACCCCTGGGGGGTTCTAAAAATGAGCAGTTCTTC. As protein: CASGPLGGSKNEQFF.

This chain uses TRBV6-6 with TRBJ1-1, with 7 nucleotides matching TRBD1. Trimming at V came to 5 bases and at J to 4 bases, leaving 7 bases not matched to a gene. CDR1 MNHNY and CDR2 SVGAGI come from the germline V gene (reference sequence). The CDR3 runs 14 residues. The CDR3 sequence is CASSLDRAGTEAFF. The CDR3 bases are TGTGCCAGCAGTCTTGACAGGGCTGGCACTGAAGCTTTCTTT.

The V call is TRBV20-1, the J call TRBJ2-3; TRBD2 is a possible D gene (6 bases). Per the germline V gene, CDR1 is DFQATT and CDR2 is SNEGSKA (reference sequence). The CDR3 has 14 residues. With 3 bases removed from V and 3 bases from J, the gap between germline ends came to 13 bases. CDR3 loop: CSASHPSETDTQYF. The CDR3 region has the DNA TGCAGTGCTAGTCATCCTAGCGAGACAGATACGCAGTATTTT.